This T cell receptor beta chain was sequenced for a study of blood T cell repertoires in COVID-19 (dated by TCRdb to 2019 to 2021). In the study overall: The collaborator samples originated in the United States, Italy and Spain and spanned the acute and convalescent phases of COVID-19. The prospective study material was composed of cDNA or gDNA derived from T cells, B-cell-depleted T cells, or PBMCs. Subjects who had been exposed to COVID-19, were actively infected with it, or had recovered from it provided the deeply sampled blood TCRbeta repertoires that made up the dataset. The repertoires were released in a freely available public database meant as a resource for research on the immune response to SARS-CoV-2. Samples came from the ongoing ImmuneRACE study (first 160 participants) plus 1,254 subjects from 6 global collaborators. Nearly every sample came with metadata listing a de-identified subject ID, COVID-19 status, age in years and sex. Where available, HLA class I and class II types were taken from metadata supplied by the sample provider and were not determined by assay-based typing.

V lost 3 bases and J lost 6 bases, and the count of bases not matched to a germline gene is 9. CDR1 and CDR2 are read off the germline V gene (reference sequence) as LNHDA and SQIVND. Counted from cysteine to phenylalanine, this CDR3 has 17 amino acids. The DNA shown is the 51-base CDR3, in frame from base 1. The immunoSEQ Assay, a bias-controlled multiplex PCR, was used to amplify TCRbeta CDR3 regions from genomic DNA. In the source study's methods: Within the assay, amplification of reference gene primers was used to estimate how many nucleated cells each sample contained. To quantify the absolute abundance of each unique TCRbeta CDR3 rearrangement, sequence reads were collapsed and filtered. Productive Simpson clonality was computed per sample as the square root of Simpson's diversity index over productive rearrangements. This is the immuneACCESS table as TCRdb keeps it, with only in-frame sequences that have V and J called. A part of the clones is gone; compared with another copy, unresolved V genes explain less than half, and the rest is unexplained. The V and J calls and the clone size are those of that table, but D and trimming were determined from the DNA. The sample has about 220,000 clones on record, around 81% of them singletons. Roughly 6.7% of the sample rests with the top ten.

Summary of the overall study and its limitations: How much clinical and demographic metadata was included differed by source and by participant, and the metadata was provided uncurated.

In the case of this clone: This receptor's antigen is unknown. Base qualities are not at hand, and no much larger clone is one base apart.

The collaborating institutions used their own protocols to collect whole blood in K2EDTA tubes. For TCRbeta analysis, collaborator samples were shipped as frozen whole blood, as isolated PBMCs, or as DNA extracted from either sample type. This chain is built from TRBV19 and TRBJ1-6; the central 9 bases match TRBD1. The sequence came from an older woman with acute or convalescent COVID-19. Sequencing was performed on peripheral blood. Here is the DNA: TGTGCCAGTAGTATGGAGTTTGGGACAGGGCTTAATTCACCCCTCCACTTT. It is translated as CASSMEFGTGLNSPLHF.